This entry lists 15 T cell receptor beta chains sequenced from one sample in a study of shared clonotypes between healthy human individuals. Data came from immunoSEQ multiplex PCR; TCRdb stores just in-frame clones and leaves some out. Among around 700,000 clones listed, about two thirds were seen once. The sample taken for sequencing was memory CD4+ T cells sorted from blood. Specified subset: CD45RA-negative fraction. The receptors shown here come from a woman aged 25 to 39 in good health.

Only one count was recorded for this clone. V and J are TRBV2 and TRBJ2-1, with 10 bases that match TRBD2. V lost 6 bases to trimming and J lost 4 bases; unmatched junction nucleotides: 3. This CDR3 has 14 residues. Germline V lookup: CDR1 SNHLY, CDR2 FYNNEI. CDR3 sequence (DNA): TGTGCCAGCAGGGGACTAGCGCAGTACAATGAGCAGTTCTTC. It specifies CASRGLAQYNEQFF.

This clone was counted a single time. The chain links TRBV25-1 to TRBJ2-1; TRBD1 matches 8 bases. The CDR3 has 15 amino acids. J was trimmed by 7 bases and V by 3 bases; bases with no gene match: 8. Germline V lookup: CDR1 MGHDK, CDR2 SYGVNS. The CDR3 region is CASSDAGGKGNEQFF. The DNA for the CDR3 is TGTGCCAGCAGTGACGCAGGGGGCAAAGGGAATGAGCAGTTCTTC.

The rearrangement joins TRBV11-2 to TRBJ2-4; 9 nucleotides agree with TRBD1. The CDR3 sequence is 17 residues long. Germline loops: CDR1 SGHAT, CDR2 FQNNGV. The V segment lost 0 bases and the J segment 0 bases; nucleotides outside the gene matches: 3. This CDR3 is CASSLEGTGRAKNIQYF. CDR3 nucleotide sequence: TGTGCCAGCAGCTTAGAGGGGACAGGGAGAGCCAAAAACATTCAGTACTTC.

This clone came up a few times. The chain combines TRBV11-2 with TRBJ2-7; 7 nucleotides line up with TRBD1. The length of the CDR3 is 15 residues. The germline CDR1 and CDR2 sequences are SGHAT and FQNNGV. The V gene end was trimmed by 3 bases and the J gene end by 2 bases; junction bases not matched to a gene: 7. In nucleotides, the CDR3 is TGTGCCAGCAGCTTCGTCCGGGACAGAACCTACGAGCAGTACTTC. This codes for CASSFVRDRTYEQYF.

CDR3 coding DNA: TGTGCCAGCACACTAGCGGGAGTTGGCGGGGAGCTGTTTTTT. Translated, it gives CASTLAGVGGELFF. The V and J genes are TRBV2 and TRBJ2-2, with 11 nucleotides matching TRBD2. CDR1 and CDR2 (germline): SNHLY, FYNNEI. Trimming took 7 bases from V and 7 from J; bases not matched to a gene: 5. The CDR3 contains 14 residues.

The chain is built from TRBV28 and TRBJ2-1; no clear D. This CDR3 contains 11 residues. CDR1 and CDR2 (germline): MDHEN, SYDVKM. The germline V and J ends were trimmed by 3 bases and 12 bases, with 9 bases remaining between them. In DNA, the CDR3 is TGTGCCAGCAGTTTTCCAGAGGTGCAGTTCTTC. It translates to CASSFPEVQFF.

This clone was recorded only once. The CDR3 protein is CSAGLGHEQFF. In DNA form, the CDR3 reads TGCAGCGCCGGACTAGGGCATGAGCAGTTCTTC. The rearrangement links TRBV29-1 to TRBJ2-1, with 7 bases that match TRBD2. The J segment lost 8 bases and the V segment lost 7 bases, leaving 5 bases of the junction unmatched. This CDR3 comprises 11 residues. Germline assignment: CDR1 SQVTM and CDR2 ANQGSEA.

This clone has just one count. CDR3 DNA: TGCAGTGCTAGAGAGACGGCCGAAGCTTTCTTT. As protein: CSARETAEAFF. This sequence joins TRBV20-1 and TRBJ1-1; D remains ambiguous. Trimming took 0 bases from V and 8 from J, leaving 7 bases between them. Germline CDR1 and CDR2: DFQATT and SNEGSKA (reference sequence). The CDR3 contains 11 residues.

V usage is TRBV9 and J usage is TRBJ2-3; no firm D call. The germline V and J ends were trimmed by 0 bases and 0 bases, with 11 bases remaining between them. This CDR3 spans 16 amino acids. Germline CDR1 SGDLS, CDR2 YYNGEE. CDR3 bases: TGTGCCAGCAGCGTAGCGTCCCCCTCCAGCACAGATACGCAGTATTTT. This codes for CASSVASPSSTDTQYF.

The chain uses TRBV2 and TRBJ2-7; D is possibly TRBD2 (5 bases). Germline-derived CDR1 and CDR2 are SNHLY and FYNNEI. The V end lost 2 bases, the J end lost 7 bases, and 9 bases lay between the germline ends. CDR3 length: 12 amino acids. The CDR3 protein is CASSELAREQYF. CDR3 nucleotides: TGTGCCAGCAGTGAACTAGCAAGGGAGCAGTACTTC.

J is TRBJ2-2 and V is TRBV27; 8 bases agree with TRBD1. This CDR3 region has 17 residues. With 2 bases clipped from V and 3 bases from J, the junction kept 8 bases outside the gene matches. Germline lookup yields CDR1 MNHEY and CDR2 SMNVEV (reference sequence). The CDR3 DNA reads TGTGCCAGCAGTTTAGCAGGGGGCAGTTTCGACACCGGGGAGCTGTTTTTT. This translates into CASSLAGGSFDTGELFF.

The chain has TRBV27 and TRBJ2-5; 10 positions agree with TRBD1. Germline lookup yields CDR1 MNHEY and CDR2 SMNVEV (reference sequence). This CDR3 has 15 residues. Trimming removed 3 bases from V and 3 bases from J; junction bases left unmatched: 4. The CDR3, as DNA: TGTGCCAGCAGTTTTACGACAGGGGGCGAAGAGACCCAGTACTTC. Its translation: CASSFTTGGEETQYF.

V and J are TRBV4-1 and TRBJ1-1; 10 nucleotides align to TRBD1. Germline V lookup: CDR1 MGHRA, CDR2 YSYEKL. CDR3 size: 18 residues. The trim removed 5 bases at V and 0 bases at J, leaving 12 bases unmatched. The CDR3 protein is CASSSRIRTGGMNTEAFF. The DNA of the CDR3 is TGCGCCAGCAGCTCCCGAATACGGACAGGGGGAATGAACACTGAAGCTTTCTTT.

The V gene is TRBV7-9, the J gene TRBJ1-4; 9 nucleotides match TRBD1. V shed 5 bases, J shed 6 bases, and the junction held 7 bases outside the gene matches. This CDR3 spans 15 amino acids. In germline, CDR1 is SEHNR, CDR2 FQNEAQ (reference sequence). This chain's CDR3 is CASSRPTGGYEKLFF. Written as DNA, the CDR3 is TGTGCCAGCAGCCGACCGACAGGGGGATATGAAAAACTGTTTTTT.

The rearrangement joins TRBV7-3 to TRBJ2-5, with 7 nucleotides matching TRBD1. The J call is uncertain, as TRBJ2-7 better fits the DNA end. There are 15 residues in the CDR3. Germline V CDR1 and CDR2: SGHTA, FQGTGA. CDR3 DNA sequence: TGTGCCAGCAGCTTACCCGGGACAGAGACCTACGAGCAGTACTTC. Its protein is CASSLPGTETYEQYF.